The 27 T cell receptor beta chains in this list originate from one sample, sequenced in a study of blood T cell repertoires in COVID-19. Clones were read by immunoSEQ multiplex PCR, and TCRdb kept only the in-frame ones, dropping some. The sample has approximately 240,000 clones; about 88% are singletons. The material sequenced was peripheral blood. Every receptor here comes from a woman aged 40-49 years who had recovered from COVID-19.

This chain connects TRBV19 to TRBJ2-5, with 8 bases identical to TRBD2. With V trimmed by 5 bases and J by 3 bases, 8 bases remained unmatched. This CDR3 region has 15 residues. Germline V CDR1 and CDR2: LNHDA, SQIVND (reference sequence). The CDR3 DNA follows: TGTGCCAGTAGTGTCACCGGGACTAGGAAAGAGACCCAGTACTTC. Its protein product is CASSVTGTRKETQYF.

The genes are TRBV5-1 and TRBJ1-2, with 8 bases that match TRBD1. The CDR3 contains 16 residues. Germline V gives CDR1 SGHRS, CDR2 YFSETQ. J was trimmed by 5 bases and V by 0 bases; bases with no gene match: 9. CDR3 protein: CASSLVPPGGGYGYTF. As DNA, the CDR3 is TGCGCCAGCAGCTTGGTTCCCCCAGGGGGCGGATATGGCTACACCTTC. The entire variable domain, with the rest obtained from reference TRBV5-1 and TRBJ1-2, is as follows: KAGVTQTPRYLIKTRGQQVTLSCSPISGHRSVSWYQQTPGQGLQFLFEYFSETQRNKGNFPGRFSGRQFSNSRSEMNVSTLELGDSALYLCASSLVPPGGGYGYTFGSGTRLTVV.

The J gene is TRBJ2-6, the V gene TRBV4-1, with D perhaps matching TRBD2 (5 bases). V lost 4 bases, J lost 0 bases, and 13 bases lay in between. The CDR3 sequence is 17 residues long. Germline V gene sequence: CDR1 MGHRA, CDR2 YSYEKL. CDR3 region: CASSRSLEGSGANVLTF. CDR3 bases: TGCGCCAGCAGCCGGTCCCTTGAGGGCTCTGGGGCCAACGTCCTGACTTTC.

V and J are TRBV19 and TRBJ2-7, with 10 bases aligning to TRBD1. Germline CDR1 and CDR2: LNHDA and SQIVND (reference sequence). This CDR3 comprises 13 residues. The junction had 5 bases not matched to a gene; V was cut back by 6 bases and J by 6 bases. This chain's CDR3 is CASRDRGVFEQYF. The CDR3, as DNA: TGTGCCAGTAGGGACAGGGGGGTCTTCGAGCAGTACTTC.

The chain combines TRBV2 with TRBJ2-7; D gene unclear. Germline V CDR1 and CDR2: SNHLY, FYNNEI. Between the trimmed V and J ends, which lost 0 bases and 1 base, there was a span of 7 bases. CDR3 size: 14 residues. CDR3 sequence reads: CASSEARPSYEQYF. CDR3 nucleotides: TGTGCCAGCAGTGAAGCCAGGCCATCCTACGAGCAGTACTTC.

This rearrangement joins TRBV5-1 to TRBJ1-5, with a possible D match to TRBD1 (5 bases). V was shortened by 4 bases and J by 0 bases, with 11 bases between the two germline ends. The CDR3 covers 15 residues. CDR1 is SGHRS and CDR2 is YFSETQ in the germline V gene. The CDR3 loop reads CASSPSGTSNQPQHF. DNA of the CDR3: TGCGCCAGCAGCCCGAGCGGGACTAGCAATCAGCCCCAGCATTTT.

DNA of the CDR3: TGTGCCAGCAGTTACTCACCGGGTCCACCTTATGGCTACACCTTC. Protein: CASSYSPGPPYGYTF. The chain combines TRBV6-2 or TRBV6-3 with TRBJ1-2; D remains ambiguous. The germline gives CDR1 MNHEY, CDR2 SVGEGT. The CDR3 sequence is 15 residues long. Trimming removed 0 bases from V and 5 bases from J, with 13 bases in between.

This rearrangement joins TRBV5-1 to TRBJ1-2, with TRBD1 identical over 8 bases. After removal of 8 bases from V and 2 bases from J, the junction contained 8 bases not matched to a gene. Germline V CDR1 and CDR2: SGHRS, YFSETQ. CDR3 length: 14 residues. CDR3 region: CASRPRTGNYGYTF. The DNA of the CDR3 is TGCGCCAGTAGACCCCGGACAGGGAACTATGGCTACACCTTC.

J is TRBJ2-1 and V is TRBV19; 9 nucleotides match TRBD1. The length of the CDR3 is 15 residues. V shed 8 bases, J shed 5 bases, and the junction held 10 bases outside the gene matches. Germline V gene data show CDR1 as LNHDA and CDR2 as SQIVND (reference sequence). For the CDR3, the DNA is TGTGCCAGTCGGGGCCGGGACAGGGCAAACAATGAGCAGTTCTTC. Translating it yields CASRGRDRANNEQFF.

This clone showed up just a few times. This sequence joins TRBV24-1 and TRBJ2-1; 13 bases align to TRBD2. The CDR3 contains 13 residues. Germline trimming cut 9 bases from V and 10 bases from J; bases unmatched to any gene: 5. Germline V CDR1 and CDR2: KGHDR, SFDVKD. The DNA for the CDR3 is TGTGCCACCGTGGGACTAGCGGGAACAGAGCAGTTCTTC. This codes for CATVGLAGTEQFF.

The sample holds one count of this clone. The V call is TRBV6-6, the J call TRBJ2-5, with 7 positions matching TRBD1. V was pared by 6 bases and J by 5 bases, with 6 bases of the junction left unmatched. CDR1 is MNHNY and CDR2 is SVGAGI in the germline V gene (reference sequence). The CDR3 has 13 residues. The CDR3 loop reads CASRNTGAETQYF. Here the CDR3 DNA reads TGTGCCAGCAGGAACACAGGGGCGGAGACCCAGTACTTC.

Here the CDR3 DNA reads TGTGCCAGCAGCAAAAGTCCAGGAACTTATGGCTACACCTTC. Protein product: CASSKSPGTYGYTF. The chain carries TRBV21-1 and TRBJ1-2; the table gives TRBD1 as D, unverified against the DNA. TRBV21-1 is described as a pseudogene. CDR3 length equals 14 residues.

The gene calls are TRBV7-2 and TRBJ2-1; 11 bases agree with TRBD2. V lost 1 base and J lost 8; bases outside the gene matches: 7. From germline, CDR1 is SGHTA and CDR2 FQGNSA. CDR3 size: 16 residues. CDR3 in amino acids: CASSLGVAGGTDEQFF. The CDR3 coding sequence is TGTGCCAGCAGCTTAGGGGTAGCGGGAGGGACGGATGAGCAGTTCTTC.

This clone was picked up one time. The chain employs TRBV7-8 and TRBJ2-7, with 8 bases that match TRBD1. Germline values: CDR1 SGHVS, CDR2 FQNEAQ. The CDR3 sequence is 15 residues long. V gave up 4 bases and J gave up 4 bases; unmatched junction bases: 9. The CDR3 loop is CASSSLGTGAYEQYF. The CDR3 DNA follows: TGTGCCAGCAGCTCCTTAGGGACAGGAGCATACGAGCAGTACTTC.

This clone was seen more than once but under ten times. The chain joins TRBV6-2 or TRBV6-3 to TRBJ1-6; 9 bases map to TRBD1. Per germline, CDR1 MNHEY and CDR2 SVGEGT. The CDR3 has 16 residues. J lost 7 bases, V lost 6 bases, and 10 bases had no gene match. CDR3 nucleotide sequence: TGTGCCAGCAGCCCCGGGACAGGGAGCGGAAATTCACCCCTCCACTTT. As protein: CASSPGTGSGNSPLHF.

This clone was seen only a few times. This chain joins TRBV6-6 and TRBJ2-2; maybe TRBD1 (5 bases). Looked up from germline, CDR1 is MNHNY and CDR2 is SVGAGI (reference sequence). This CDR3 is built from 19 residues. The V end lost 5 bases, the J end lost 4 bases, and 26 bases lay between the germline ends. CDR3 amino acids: CASSPLNAPTEDTTGELFF. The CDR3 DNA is TGTGCCAGCAGTCCTCTCAATGCACCCACCGAGGACACCACCGGGGAGCTGTTTTTT.

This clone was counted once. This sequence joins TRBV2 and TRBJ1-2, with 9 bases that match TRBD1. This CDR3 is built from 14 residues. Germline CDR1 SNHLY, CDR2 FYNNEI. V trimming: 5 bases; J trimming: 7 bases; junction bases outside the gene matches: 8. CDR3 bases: TGTGCCAGCAGTTCCGGGACAGGGATTGTTGGCTACACCTTC. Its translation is CASSSGTGIVGYTF.

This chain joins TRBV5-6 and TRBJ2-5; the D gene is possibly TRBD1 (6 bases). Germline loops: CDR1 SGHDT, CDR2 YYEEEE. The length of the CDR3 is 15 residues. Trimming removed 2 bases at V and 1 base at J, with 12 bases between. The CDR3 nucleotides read TGTGCCAGCAGCTTACCGGGACAAGGCCAAGAGACCCAGTACTTC. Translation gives CASSLPGQGQETQYF.

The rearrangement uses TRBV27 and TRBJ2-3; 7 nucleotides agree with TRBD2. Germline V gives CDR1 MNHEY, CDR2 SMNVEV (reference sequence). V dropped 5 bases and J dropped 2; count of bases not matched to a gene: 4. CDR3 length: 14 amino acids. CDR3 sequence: CASSLADHTDTQYF. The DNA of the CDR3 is TGTGCCAGCAGTCTAGCGGATCACACAGATACGCAGTATTTT.

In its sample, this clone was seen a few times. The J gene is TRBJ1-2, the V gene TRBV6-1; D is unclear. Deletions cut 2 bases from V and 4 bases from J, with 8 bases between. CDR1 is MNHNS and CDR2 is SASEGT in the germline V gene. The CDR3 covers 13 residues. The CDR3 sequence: CASSEPGSYGYTF. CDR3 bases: TGTGCCAGCAGTGAACCGGGGAGCTATGGCTACACCTTC.

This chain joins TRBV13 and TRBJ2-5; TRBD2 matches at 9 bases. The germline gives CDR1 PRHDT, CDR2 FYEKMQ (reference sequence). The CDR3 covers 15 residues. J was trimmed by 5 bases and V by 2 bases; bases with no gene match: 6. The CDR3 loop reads CASSLRGRARETQYF. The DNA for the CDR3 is TGTGCCAGCAGCTTACGCGGGAGGGCCCGTGAGACCCAGTACTTC.

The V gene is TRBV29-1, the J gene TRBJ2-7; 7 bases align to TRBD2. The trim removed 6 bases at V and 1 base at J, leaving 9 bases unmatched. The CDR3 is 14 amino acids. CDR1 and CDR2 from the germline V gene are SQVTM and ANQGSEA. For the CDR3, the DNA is TGCAGCGTACCCGGCGCGCGGGGGTCCTACGAGCAGTACTTC. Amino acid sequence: CSVPGARGSYEQYF.

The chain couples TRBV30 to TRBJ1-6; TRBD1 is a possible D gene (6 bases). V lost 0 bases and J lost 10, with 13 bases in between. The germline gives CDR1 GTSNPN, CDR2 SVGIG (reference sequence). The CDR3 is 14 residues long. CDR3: CAWSVQPGVSPLHF. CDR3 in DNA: TGTGCCTGGAGTGTACAGCCAGGGGTCTCACCCCTCCACTTT.

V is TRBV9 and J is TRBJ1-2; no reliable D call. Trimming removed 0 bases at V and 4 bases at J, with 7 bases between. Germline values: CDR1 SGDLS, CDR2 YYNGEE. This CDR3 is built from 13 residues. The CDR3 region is CASSVGEGYGYTF. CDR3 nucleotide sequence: TGTGCCAGCAGCGTAGGAGAGGGCTATGGCTACACCTTC. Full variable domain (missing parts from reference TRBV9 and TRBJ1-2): DSGVTQTPKHLITATGQRVTLRCSPRSGDLSVYWYQQSLDQGLQFLIQYYNGEERAKGNILERFSAQQFPDLHSELNLSSLELGDSALYFCASSVGEGYGYTFGSGTRLTVV.

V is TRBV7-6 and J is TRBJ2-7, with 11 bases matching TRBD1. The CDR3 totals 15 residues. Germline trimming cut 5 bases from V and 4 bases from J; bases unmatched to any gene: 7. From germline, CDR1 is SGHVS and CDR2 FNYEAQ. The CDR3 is CASSPGQGVKYEQYF. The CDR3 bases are TGTGCCAGCAGCCCGGGACAGGGGGTAAAGTACGAGCAGTACTTC. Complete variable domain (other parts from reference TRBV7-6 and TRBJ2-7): GAGVSQSPRYKVTKRGQDVALRCDPISGHVSLYWYRQALGQGPEFLTYFNYEAQQDKSGLPNDRFSAERPEGSISTLTIQRTEQRDSAMYRCASSPGQGVKYEQYFGPGTRLTVT.

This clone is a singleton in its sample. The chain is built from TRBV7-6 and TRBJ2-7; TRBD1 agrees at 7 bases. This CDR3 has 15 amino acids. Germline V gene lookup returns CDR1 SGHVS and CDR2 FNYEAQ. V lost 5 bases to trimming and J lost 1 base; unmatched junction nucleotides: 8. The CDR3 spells CASSRGTDASYEQYF. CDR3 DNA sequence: TGTGCCAGCAGCCGAGGGACAGATGCTTCCTACGAGCAGTACTTC.

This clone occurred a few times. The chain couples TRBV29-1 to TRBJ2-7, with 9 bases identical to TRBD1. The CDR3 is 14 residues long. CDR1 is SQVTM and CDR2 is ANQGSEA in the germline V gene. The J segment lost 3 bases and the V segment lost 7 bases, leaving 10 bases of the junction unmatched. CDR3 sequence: CSALPGQGGYEQYF. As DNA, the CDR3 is TGCAGCGCATTACCGGGACAGGGAGGCTACGAGCAGTACTTC.